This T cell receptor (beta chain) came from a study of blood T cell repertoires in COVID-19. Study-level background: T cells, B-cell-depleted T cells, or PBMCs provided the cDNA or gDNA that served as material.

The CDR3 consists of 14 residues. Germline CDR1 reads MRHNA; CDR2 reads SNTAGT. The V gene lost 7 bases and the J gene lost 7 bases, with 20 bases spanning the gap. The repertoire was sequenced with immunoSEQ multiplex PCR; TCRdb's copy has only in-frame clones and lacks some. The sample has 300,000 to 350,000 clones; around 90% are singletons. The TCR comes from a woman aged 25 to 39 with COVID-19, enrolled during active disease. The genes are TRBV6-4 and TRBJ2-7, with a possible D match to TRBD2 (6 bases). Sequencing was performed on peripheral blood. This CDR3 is CASIRGGAEGEQYF. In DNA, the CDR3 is TGTGCCAGCATTCGAGGAGGGGCAGAGGGGGAGCAGTACTTC.